The clone carrying this T cell receptor beta chain was recorded a few times. The antigen remains undetermined. The data were taken from a study of T cell repertoires in aging, cancer and after chemotherapy. At the level of the study: The full dataset contained several million TCR reads.

Study-wide points: In cancer patients, declining TCR diversity with age involved lost richness and lost evenness.

Amplification of TCR beta used genomic DNA extracted from peripheral blood. Rearranged V-D-J TRB sequences were amplified with a mixed TRB-A/B primer pool. From the multiplex PCR reads, TCRdb called clonotypes with MiXCR, one entry per CDR3 protein. Found here are around 10,000 distinct CDR3 sequences, 32% of them singletons; the top ten hold roughly 3%. The sequence was collected from a human donor in good health. Input material: blood.

Here the CDR3 reads CAISSGTGGETQYF. CDR3 DNA sequence: TGTGCCATCAGCTCCGGGACAGGAGGAGAGACCCAGTACTTC. The chain uses TRBV10-3 and TRBJ2-5; 8 bases match TRBD1. This CDR3 comprises 14 residues. V shed 6 bases, J shed 4 bases, and the junction held 7 bases outside the gene matches. Per the germline V gene, CDR1 is ENHRY and CDR2 is SYGVKD.